The 9 T cell receptor beta chains in this list originate from one sample, sequenced in a study of T cell repertoires in cytomegalovirus infection. TCRdb analysed the reads with MiXCR anew, one entry per CDR3 protein. Among about 830,000 distinct CDR3 sequences listed, approximately 29% were seen once. These receptors have no known antigen. The input for sequencing was cultured CD8+ T cells from PBMCs, taken from culture after CMV antigen stimulation. The receptors shown here come from a human donor in good health (CMV status not recorded). Some clones in this sample may be carry-over from other donors' samples.

The V and J genes are TRBV7-9 and TRBJ2-1; possible D gene TRBD1, 6 bases. Germline values: CDR1 SEHNR, CDR2 FQNEAQ (reference sequence). V gave up 8 bases and J gave up 7 bases, with 12 bases separating them. This CDR3 is built from 12 residues. CDR3 loop: CASGSGVNEQFF. CDR3 sequence (DNA): TGTGCCAGCGGTTCAGGGGTTAATGAGCAGTTCTTC.

J is TRBJ2-3 and V is TRBV6-2 or TRBV6-3; 7 bases line up with TRBD1. Germline-derived CDR1 and CDR2 are MNHEY and SVGEGT. This CDR3 is 16 amino acids long. V lost 6 bases to trimming and J lost 2 bases; unmatched junction nucleotides: 11. The CDR3 region is CASRVGQALFTDTQYF. CDR3 nucleotides: TGTGCCAGCAGAGTTGGACAGGCCCTCTTCACAGATACGCAGTATTTT.

The CDR3 is CASSQVAGLGYNEQFF. As DNA, the CDR3 is TGCGCCAGCAGCCAAGTAGCGGGGCTAGGCTACAATGAGCAGTTCTTC. The V gene is TRBV4-1, the J gene TRBJ2-1; 8 nucleotides line up with TRBD2. The ends lost 1 base at V and 3 bases at J; junction bases unmatched: 5. This CDR3 has 16 amino acids. The germline V gene has CDR1 MGHRA and CDR2 YSYEKL.

The table lists this clonotype with a few counts. The chain carries TRBV15 and TRBJ1-1; TRBD1 matches at 9 bases. V lost 0 bases and J lost 0; bases outside the gene matches: 14. Germline CDR1 and CDR2: LNHNV and YYDKDF (reference sequence). This CDR3 comprises 20 residues. The CDR3 bases are TGTGCCACCAGCAGAGATCCGTTTATTTGGGACAGGGAAATGAACACTGAAGCTTTCTTT. Amino acid sequence: CATSRDPFIWDREMNTEAFF.

The V and J genes are TRBV27 and TRBJ1-5; perhaps TRBD1 as D (6 bases). CDR1 is MNHEY and CDR2 is SMNVEV in the germline V gene (reference sequence). V shed 8 bases and J shed 6 bases, with 17 bases lying between them. The CDR3 consists of 14 residues. The CDR3 DNA reads TGTGCCAGCGGGGGGGGCATATCGGGTCAGCCCCAGCATTTT. It encodes CASGGGISGQPQHF.

A remark on this clonotype: Germline is not matched at one junction end, which may reflect a read error. The gene calls are TRBV6-6 and TRBJ2-1, with 8 bases fitting TRBD1. Germline V CDR1 and CDR2: MNHNY, SVGAGI (reference sequence). The CDR3 is 14 residues long. CDR3 loop: CTSSYSGTGQEQFF. The CDR3, as DNA: TGTACCAGCAGTTACTCAGGGACAGGCCAAGAGCAGTTCTTC.

V gene TRBV6-6 combines with J gene TRBJ1-4; D is possibly TRBD1 (5 bases). V shed 1 base and J shed 5 bases, with 11 bases lying between them. The length of the CDR3 is 15 residues. Germline-derived CDR1 and CDR2 are MNHNY and SVGAGI (reference sequence). CDR3 sequence (DNA): TGTGCCAGCAGTTACTTTGCCGGGGGGAATGAAAAACTGTTTTTT. Encoded protein: CASSYFAGGNEKLFF.

This chain joins TRBV7-6 and TRBJ1-5; 7 nucleotides match TRBD1. The V segment lost 5 bases and the J segment 11 bases; nucleotides outside the gene matches: 12. The CDR3 has 14 amino acids. The germline V gene has CDR1 SGHVS and CDR2 FNYEAQ. The chain's CDR3 is CASSAVQGLGAQHF. The CDR3 nucleotides are TGTGCCAGCAGCGCAGTACAGGGGCTCGGGGCCCAGCATTTT.

The V and J genes are TRBV12-3 or TRBV12-4 and TRBJ1-1, with a weak D call TRBD1 (5 bases). The CDR3 length is 13 residues. Trimming took 0 bases from V and 6 from J, leaving 8 bases between them. CDR3: CASSLAPGSEAFF. CDR3 in DNA: TGTGCCAGCAGTTTAGCCCCAGGGTCTGAAGCTTTCTTT.